This paragraph reports one T cell receptor (beta chain). The target antigen is unknown. This record comes from a study of T cell responses to AZD1222 COVID-19 vaccine. The CDR3 has 13 residues. Deletions cut 3 bases from V and 6 bases from J, with 11 bases between. Germline CDR1 and CDR2: KGHSH and LQKENI. General observations from the study: Only 5 or 6 individuals given AZD1222 were seropositive at baseline. Clonal diversity was possibly underestimated, and white British individuals and females predominated among donors. Spike-specific TCR depth and breadth grew after two AZD1222 doses.

Sequenced by immunoSEQ multiplex PCR; TCRdb stores in-frame clones only, minus some. This table has 100,000 to 150,000 clones, approximately 85% appearing once. The rearrangement links TRBV18 to TRBJ1-2, with D maybe TRBD1 (5 bases). The TCR originated in an adult who received the AZD1222 COVID-19 vaccine. Here the sequenced sample was peripheral blood, taken 28 days after the second AZD1222 dose. CDR3 amino acids: CASSPAGGNGYTF. CDR3 nucleotide sequence: TGTGCCAGCTCACCTGCGGGGGGGAATGGCTACACCTTC.